Shown below are 10 T cell receptor beta chains from a single sample sequenced in a study of cytomegalovirus exposure and HLA in healthy donors. TCRdb's table, derived via immunoSEQ multiplex PCR, lists solely in-frame clones and lacks some. The sample lists 200,000 to 250,000 clones, about 86% seen once, with about 3% in the top ten. What was sequenced was PBMCs. The origin of the receptors is a man younger than 30 in good health and CMV-seronegative.

V usage is TRBV5-1 and J usage is TRBJ1-5, with 9 bases identical to TRBD1. From germline, CDR1 is SGHRS and CDR2 YFSETQ. The ends lost 4 bases at V and 5 bases at J; junction bases unmatched: 1. The CDR3 is 13 amino acids. The CDR3 loop is CASSRTGDQPQHF. CDR3 in DNA: TGCGCCAGCAGCCGGACAGGGGATCAGCCCCAGCATTTT. Full variable domain (outside the CDR3, taken from reference TRBV5-1 and TRBJ1-5): KAGVTQTPRYLIKTRGQQVTLSCSPISGHRSVSWYQQTPGQGLQFLFEYFSETQRNKGNFPGRFSGRQFSNSRSEMNVSTLELGDSALYLCASSRTGDQPQHFGDGTRLSIL.

The CDR3 sequence: CASSQEGLAGERYF. The CDR3 DNA follows: TGCGCCAGCAGCCAGGAAGGACTAGCGGGAGAACGATATTTT. The chain combines TRBV4-3 with TRBJ2-3, with 13 positions matching TRBD2. Looked up from germline, CDR1 is LGHNA and CDR2 is YSLEER. The CDR3 is made up of 14 amino acids. V shed 3 bases and J 15 bases; nucleotides not matched to a gene: 9.

The chain couples TRBV7-8 to TRBJ1-1; 9 bases are shared with TRBD1. The junction had 10 bases not matched to a gene; V was cut back by 2 bases and J by 6 bases. This CDR3 comprises 16 residues. Germline values: CDR1 SGHVS, CDR2 FQNEAQ. CDR3 in amino acids: CASSLPGGQGRAEAFF. The CDR3 DNA is TGTGCCAGCAGCTTACCGGGGGGACAGGGAAGGGCTGAAGCTTTCTTT.

The chain joins TRBV4-1 to TRBJ2-5, with a weak D call TRBD1 (7 bases). CDR1 MGHRA and CDR2 YSYEKL come from the germline V gene. V dropped 4 bases and J dropped 5 bases, with 17 bases sitting between them. This CDR3 region has 15 residues. The CDR3 loop reads CASSRTGLRGETQYF. The CDR3 coding sequence is TGCGCCAGCAGCCGTACGGGACTCAGGGGGGAGACCCAGTACTTC.

The gene calls are TRBV27 and TRBJ1-5, with D perhaps TRBD1 (5 bases). Trimming took 3 bases from V and 3 from J, leaving 9 bases between them. The germline V gene encodes CDR1 MNHEY and CDR2 SMNVEV (reference sequence). CDR3 length: 14 residues. This CDR3 reads CASSLEGINQPQHF. CDR3 DNA: TGTGCCAGCAGTTTGGAGGGGATCAATCAGCCCCAGCATTTT.

The CDR3 is CATSTKSYEQYF. The CDR3 DNA is TGTGCCACTTCAACAAAGTCCTACGAGCAGTACTTC. The chain carries TRBV19 and TRBJ2-7, with D unresolved. The germline CDR1 and CDR2 sequences are LNHDA and SQIVND (reference sequence). Trimming pared 10 bases from V and 1 base from J, leaving 11 bases between. This CDR3 comprises 12 residues.

J is TRBJ2-4 and V is TRBV7-8; no firm D call. V lost 4 bases, J lost 0 bases, and 4 bases lay in between. Germline assignment: CDR1 SGHVS and CDR2 FQNEAQ. The CDR3 runs to 13 residues. This chain's CDR3 is CASSSLAKNIQYF. CDR3 sequence (DNA): TGTGCCAGCAGCTCCCTAGCCAAAAACATTCAGTACTTC.

In DNA, the CDR3 is TGCGCCAGCAGCTTGGCACTAGCGAGCGAGCAGTACTTC. It yields the protein CASSLALASEQYF. The V call is TRBV5-1, the J call TRBJ2-7; TRBD2 matches 7 bases. The germline V gene encodes CDR1 SGHRS and CDR2 YFSETQ. There are 13 residues in the CDR3. The trim removed 0 bases at V and 6 bases at J, leaving 3 bases unmatched. The variable domain in full, with the rest retrieved from reference TRBV5-1 and TRBJ2-7, is KAGVTQTPRYLIKTRGQQVTLSCSPISGHRSVSWYQQTPGQGLQFLFEYFSETQRNKGNFPGRFSGRQFSNSRSEMNVSTLELGDSALYLCASSLALASEQYFGPGTRLTVT.

Written as DNA, the CDR3 is TGTGCCAGCAGCTATCTAACAGGGGGCCAAAGAAATGAGCAGTTCTTC. It translates to CASSYLTGGQRNEQFF. The rearrangement links TRBV11-2 to TRBJ2-1; 9 bases line up with TRBD1. Germline CDR1 and CDR2: SGHAT and FQNNGV. The length of the CDR3 is 16 residues. V lost 4 bases, J lost 7 bases, and 11 bases stayed unmatched.

The chain joins TRBV25-1 to TRBJ2-7, with 11 bases lining up with TRBD2. Germline CDR1 reads MGHDK; CDR2 reads SYGVNS. V shed 2 bases, J shed 5 bases, and the junction held 8 bases outside the gene matches. The CDR3 loop spans 16 amino acids. The CDR3 sequence: CASSEVATSGKHEQYF. CDR3 DNA: TGTGCCAGCAGTGAAGTCGCGACTAGCGGGAAGCACGAGCAGTACTTC.